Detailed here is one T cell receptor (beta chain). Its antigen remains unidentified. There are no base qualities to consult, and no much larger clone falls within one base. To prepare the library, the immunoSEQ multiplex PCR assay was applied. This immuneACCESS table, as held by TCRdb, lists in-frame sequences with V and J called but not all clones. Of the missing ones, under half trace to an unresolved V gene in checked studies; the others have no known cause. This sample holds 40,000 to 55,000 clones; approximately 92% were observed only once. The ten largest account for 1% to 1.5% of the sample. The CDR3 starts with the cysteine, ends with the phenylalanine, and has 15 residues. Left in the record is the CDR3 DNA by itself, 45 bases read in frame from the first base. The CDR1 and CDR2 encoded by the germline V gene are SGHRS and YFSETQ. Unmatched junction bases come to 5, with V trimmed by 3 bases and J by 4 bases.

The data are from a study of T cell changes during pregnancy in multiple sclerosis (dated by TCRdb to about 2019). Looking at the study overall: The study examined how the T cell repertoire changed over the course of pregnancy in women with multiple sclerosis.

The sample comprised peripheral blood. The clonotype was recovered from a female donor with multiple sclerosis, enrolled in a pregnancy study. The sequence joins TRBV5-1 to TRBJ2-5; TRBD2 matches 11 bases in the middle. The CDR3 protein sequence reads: CASSSLAGGIETQYF. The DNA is TGCGCCAGCAGCTCATTAGCGGGAGGGATAGAGACCCAGTACTTC.